A selection of T cell receptor beta chains follows, all from one sample in a study of cytomegalovirus exposure and HLA in healthy donors. Some clones are missing from TCRdb's copy, which holds only in-frame ones; the method was immunoSEQ multiplex PCR. In the table there are 150,000 to 200,000 clones, more than 80% of which are singletons. Sequenced: PBMCs. The receptor set was obtained from a man aged 18 to 30 in good health and CMV-seronegative. The CDR3 runs from the conserved cysteine through the conserved F or W.

j_call v_call cdr3_aa
TRBJ1-4 TRBV27 CASSFNRVRGEKLFF
TRBJ1-4 TRBV7-3 CASSLYRDIRNEKLFF
TRBJ2-3 TRBV29-1 CSVEEGASTDTQYF
TRBJ1-1 TRBV28 CASSSSYEGTEAFF
TRBJ2-5 TRBV9 CASSVPGGQETQYF
TRBJ1-5 TRBV15 CATSRVGSTGYGQPQHF
TRBJ2-7 TRBV7-6 CASSSNPLGTSVGYEQYF
TRBJ1-2 TRBV7-6 CASSFEGGRGDVGYTF
TRBJ2-7 TRBV4-1 CASSQAVGGSGYEQYF
TRBJ2-2 TRBV6-6 CASRYLNTGELFF
TRBJ1-3 TRBV7-9 CASSSVPGQGSGNTIYF
TRBJ1-3 TRBV6-6 CASSQGASGNTIYF
TRBJ2-5 TRBV2 CATPGGVQETQYF
TRBJ1-1 TRBV4-1 CASSQEGGVLQNTEAFF
TRBJ2-7 TRBV6-1 CASRTASYEQYF
TRBJ2-3 TRBV9 CASSTGTSGTTSTDTQYF
TRBJ2-7 TRBV2 CASSERAGGGAFYEQYF
TRBJ2-3 TRBV5-8 CASSRTGTRTDTQYF
TRBJ2-7 TRBV7-8 CASRADLSGRGGNEQYF
TRBJ1-5 TRBV2 CASLQGQGQPQHF
TRBJ2-3 TRBV5-5 CASSSSGRATDTQYF
TRBJ1-1 TRBV5-3 CARSRTEGMNTEAFF
TRBJ1-1 TRBV27 CASSTNMAMNTEAFF
TRBJ1-1 TRBV9 CASSYQVNTEAFF
TRBJ2-2 TRBV7-6 CASSLVGTGGTGELFF
TRBJ1-2 TRBV27 CASRSPRYGYTF
TRBJ2-5 TRBV7-9 CASSPGLETQYF
TRBJ2-5 TRBV4-1 CASSQDGHIGVGETQYF
TRBJ1-3 TRBV4-2 CASSQRKGTEGPGNTIYF
. TRBV5-1 CASSFGQYYEQYF
TRBJ2-1 TRBV27 CASSLLGDNEQFF
TRBJ2-1 TRBV27 CASSPGTSGGREQFF
TRBJ2-5 TRBV7-9 CASSPPLAGEETQYF
. TRBV5-1 CASSFQRGFNEQYF
TRBJ2-2 TRBV14 CASSLISGANTGELFF
TRBJ1-2 TRBV21-1 CASSKEYRANYGYTF
TRBJ1-5 TRBV4-1 CASSQTTGDQPQHF
TRBJ1-5 TRBV10-3 CAISRTGDFNQPQHF
TRBJ2-5 TRBV7-8 CASTAGAAQETQYF
TRBJ1-5 TRBV6-5 CASSSLDSSNQPQHF
TRBJ2-5 TRBV5-1 CASSRVGHLQETQYF
TRBJ1-5 TRBV19 CASSIREGNQPQHF
TRBJ1-4 TRBV28 CASRQGNEKLFF
TRBJ2-7 TRBV30 CAWSSVLAGPYEQYF
TRBJ2-4 TRBV13 CASSSREGNKNIQYF
TRBJ1-2 TRBV5-4 CASSPPLGQGFYGYTF
TRBJ1-6 TRBV7-2 CASSWQNNSPLHF
TRBJ2-7 TRBV6-5 CASADTAGYEQYF
TRBJ2-3 TRBV5-1 CASSFGTNTDTQYF
TRBJ2-7 TRBV29-1 CSVVPGGAEQYF
TRBJ2-1 TRBV13 CASSPLSGGSYNEQFF
TRBJ2-1 TRBV30 CACSTGPSSYNEQFF
TRBJ1-1 TRBV9 CASSVGENTEAFF
TRBJ2-7 TRBV18 CASSPVIAGANSYEQYF